This is a list of T cell receptor beta chains from one sample in a study of OX40 agonist ivuxolimab in advanced cancers. Here immunoSEQ multiplex PCR was the method, and the copy in TCRdb shows in-frame clones only, minus some. The sample includes 71,000 or so clones, roughly 77% of them seen just once. Here the sequenced sample was CD4+ or CD8+ T cells sorted from blood, taken in a trial of the OX40 agonist ivuxolimab. Every receptor here comes from an adult with an advanced solid tumor such as melanoma, head and neck, liver or kidney cancer. The CDR3 runs from the conserved cysteine through the conserved F or W. Fields, in order: J gene, clone size, D gene, V gene, CDR3 protein, CDR3 DNA. D genes are given only for firm matches. Where a row states a size, it is once, few, many or the class of an expanded clone; other rows omit it.

J: TRBJ1-1; size: NA; D: NA; V: TRBV15; CDR3: CATSREPPQTIEAFF; DNA: TGTGCCACCAGCAGAGAACCACCACAGACTATCGAAGCTTTCTTT
J: TRBJ2-7; size: NA; D: NA; V: TRBV7-9; CDR3: CASSQGGGEQYF; DNA: TGTGCCAGCAGCCAAGGAGGGGGTGAGCAGTACTTC
J: TRBJ2-3; size: NA; D: TRBD2; V: TRBV7-6; CDR3: CASTRTSGSTDTQYF; DNA: TGTGCCAGCACCAGGACTAGCGGGAGCACAGATACGCAGTATTTT
J: TRBJ1-1; size: NA; D: TRBD1; V: TRBV7-9; CDR3: CASSPGTGGSEAFF; DNA: TGCGCCAGCAGCCCCGGGACAGGGGGCTCTGAAGCTTTCTTT
J: TRBJ2-2; size: NA; D: NA; V: TRBV7-8; CDR3: CASSPQGGLNTGELFF; DNA: TGTGCCAGCAGCCCACAGGGGGGGCTGAACACCGGGGAGCTGTTTTTT
J: TRBJ2-3; size: NA; D: TRBD1; V: TRBV11-2; CDR3: CASSLGTGGIAQYF; DNA: TGTGCCAGCAGCCTCGGGACAGGGGGCATAGCGCAGTATTTT
J: TRBJ2-1; size: NA; D: NA; V: TRBV5-4; CDR3: CASSQDALALVRHNEQFF; DNA: TGCGCCAGCAGCCAAGACGCTTTAGCCCTTGTTCGGCACAATGAGCAGTTCTTC
J: TRBJ1-5; size: few; D: NA; V: TRBV7-9; CDR3: CASSARRGPQHF; DNA: TGTGCCAGCAGCGCCCGGCGGGGACCCCAGCATTTT
J: TRBJ2-2; size: few; D: NA; V: TRBV6-4; CDR3: CASSDSSTGELFF; DNA: TGTGCCAGCAGTGACTCGAGCACCGGGGAGCTGTTTTTT
J: TRBJ2-6; size: NA; D: TRBD1; V: TRBV14; CDR3: CASSQDRGRGANVLTF; DNA: TGTGCCAGCAGCCAAGACAGGGGGCGTGGGGCCAACGTCCTGACTTTC
J: TRBJ1-4; size: NA; D: TRBD1; V: TRBV5-1; CDR3: CASSLAGQGAHEKLFF; DNA: TGCGCCAGCAGCTTGGCCGGTCAGGGGGCACATGAAAAACTGTTTTTT
J: TRBJ1-5; size: NA; D: TRBD1; V: TRBV7-8; CDR3: CASKSTGRYTVSNQPQHF; DNA: TGTGCCAGCAAATCGACAGGGAGATATACGGTTAGCAATCAGCCCCAGCATTTT
J: TRBJ1-4; size: NA; D: TRBD1; V: TRBV7-9; CDR3: CASSLAQGAVREKLFF; DNA: TGTGCCAGCAGCTTAGCTCAGGGGGCAGTACGTGAAAAACTGTTTTTT
J: TRBJ2-3; size: NA; D: TRBD2; V: TRBV11-3; CDR3: CASSVHSLAVGTDTQYF; DNA: TGTGCCAGCAGCGTCCACTCCCTAGCGGTGGGCACAGATACGCAGTATTTT
J: TRBJ2-1; size: NA; D: NA; V: TRBV7-2; CDR3: CASSFSWSSYNEQFF; DNA: TGTGCCAGCAGCTTTAGCTGGAGCTCCTACAATGAGCAGTTCTTC
J: TRBJ1-3; size: NA; D: NA; V: TRBV4-1; CDR3: CASSQDTSGNTIYF; DNA: TGCGCCAGCAGCCAAGACACCTCTGGAAACACCATATATTTT
J: TRBJ1-4; size: NA; D: NA; V: TRBV19; CDR3: CASIGSATNEKLFF; DNA: TGTGCCAGTATTGGGAGTGCAACTAATGAAAAACTGTTTTTT